This T cell receptor (beta chain) was identified during a study of cytomegalovirus exposure and HLA in healthy donors. V was pared by 1 base and J by 5 bases, with 11 bases between. This CDR3 has 15 amino acids. CDR1 is MNHNS and CDR2 is SASEGT in the germline V gene. General observations from the study: According to an earlier analysis, most TCR beta V segments yielded productive rearrangements about 87% or about 30% of the time.

This clone was counted a few times. Its antigen is unknown. The PCR used 60 Vbeta and 13 Jbeta primers. Only in-frame clones appear in the TCRdb table, and some are missing; sequencing was by immunoSEQ multiplex PCR. Of approximately 150,000 clones detected, 75% appear once; the ten largest clones hold approximately 10%. The chain joins TRBV6-1 to TRBJ2-2; D is ambiguous. The sequenced sample consisted of PBMCs. The receptor was derived from a man between 18 and 35 years old in good health and CMV-seropositive. DNA for the CDR3: TGTGCCAGCAGTGAAGTGGTTAGGCGGACCGGGGAGCTGTTTTTT. Translated: CASSEVVRRTGELFF.